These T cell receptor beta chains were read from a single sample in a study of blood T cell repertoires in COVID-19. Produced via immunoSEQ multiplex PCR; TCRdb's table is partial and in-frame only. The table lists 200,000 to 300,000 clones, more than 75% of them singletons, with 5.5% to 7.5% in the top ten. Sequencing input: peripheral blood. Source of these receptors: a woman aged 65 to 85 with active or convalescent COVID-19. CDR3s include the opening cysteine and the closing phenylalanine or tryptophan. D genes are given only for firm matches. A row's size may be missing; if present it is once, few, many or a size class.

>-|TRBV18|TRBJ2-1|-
CASSLAYNEQFF
TGTGCCAGCTCGTTAGCCTACAATGAGCAGTTCTTC
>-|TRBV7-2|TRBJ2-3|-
CASSLDPLPTDTQYF
TGTGCCAGCAGCTTAGATCCCCTCCCCACAGATACGCAGTATTTT
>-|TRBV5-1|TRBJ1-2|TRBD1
CASSPSWSGGDGYTF
TGCGCCAGCAGCCCGTCATGGTCAGGGGGTGATGGCTACACCTTC
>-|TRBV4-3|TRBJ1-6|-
CASSQETGTNSPLHF
TGCGCCAGCAGCCAAGAAACTGGGACAAATTCACCCCTCCACTTT
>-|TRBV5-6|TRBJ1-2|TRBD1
CASSLTPPRDRPYGYTF
TGTGCCAGCAGCTTGACCCCCCCCCGGGACAGGCCTTATGGCTACACCTTC
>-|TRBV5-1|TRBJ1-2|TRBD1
CASSSRPGTGGAFFGGRGYTF
TGCGCCAGCAGCTCTCGTCCCGGGACAGGGGGCGCTTTTTTCGGAGGAAGAGGCTACACCTTC
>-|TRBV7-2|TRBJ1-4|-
CASRAPGLEKLFF
TGTGCCAGCAGGGCCCCGGGTTTGGAAAAACTGTTTTTT
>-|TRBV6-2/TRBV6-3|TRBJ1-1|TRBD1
CASSYSGQGRTEAFF
TGTGCCAGCAGTTACTCTGGACAGGGCAGAACTGAAGCTTTCTTT
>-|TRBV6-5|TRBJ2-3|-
CASSYLTSTDTQYF
TGTGCCAGCAGTTACTTAACTAGCACAGATACGCAGTATTTT
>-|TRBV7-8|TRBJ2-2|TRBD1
CASSARTGILGGELFF
TGTGCCAGCAGCGCCAGGACAGGGATCCTAGGCGGGGAGCTGTTTTTT
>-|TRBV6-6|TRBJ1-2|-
CASSSLGGPPYGYTF
TGTGCCAGCAGTTCTCTGGGGGGTCCCCCATATGGCTACACCTTC
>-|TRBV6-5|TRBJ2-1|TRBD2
CASSYDPSGGNEQFF
TGTGCCAGCAGTTATGATCCTAGCGGGGGCAATGAGCAGTTCTTC
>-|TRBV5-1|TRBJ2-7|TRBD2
CASGGDKSYEQYF
TGCGCCAGCGGGGGGGATAAGTCCTACGAGCAGTACTTC
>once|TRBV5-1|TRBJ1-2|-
CASSLAVDYGYTF
TGCGCCAGCAGCTTGGCCGTTGACTATGGCTACACCTTC
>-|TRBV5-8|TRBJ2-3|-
CASSLRGGTDTQYF
TGTGCCAGCAGCTTGAGAGGCGGCACAGATACGCAGTATTTT
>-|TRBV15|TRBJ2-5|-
CATSHDSTLGTQYF
TGTGCCACTTCGCACGACAGTACCCTAGGGACCCAGTACTTC
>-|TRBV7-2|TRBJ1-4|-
CASSLDQGRDEKLFF
TGTGCCAGCAGCTTAGACCAGGGGAGGGATGAAAAACTGTTTTTT
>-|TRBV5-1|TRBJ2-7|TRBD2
CASSLSGGGPYEQYF
TGCGCCAGCAGTCTCTCAGGCGGGGGGCCGTACGAGCAGTACTTC
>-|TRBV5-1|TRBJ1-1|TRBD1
CASSRGVAGGLPRLGAFF
TGCGCCAGCAGCCGCGGGGTGGCAGGGGGCCTACCCCGTCTGGGAGCTTTCTTT